This is a list of T cell receptor beta chains from one sample in a study of blood T cell repertoires in COVID-19. The method was immunoSEQ multiplex PCR; TCRdb's version includes in-frame clones alone and lacks a portion of them. The data hold over 350,000 clones, with about 90% observed a single time. Sequenced material: PBMCs or T cells enriched from blood (not recorded which). All receptors derive from a woman aged 18-29 years with acute COVID-19. Each CDR3 is given with its conserved first and last residue. A D gene is named only where the DNA matches it firmly. The size field is filled for only some rows; it gives once, few, many or a size class.

>TRBJ2-2|-|TRBV7-2|TRBD1
CASSSPIDRVTNTGELFF
TGTGCCAGCAGCAGTCCGATTGACAGGGTAACGAACACCGGGGAGCTGTTTTTT
>TRBJ2-2|-|TRBV30|TRBD2
CARREGHWTGELFF
TGTGCCCGACGGGAGGGCCATTGGACCGGGGAGCTGTTTTTT
>TRBJ1-1|-|TRBV2|TRBD1
CASTRRQNLVGTGPSGAFF
TGTGCCAGCACCCGACGCCAGAACCTGGTCGGGACAGGGCCTTCTGGAGCTTTCTTT
>TRBJ2-3|-|TRBV7-2|-
CASSLVAGSRDTQYF
TGTGCCAGCAGCTTAGTGGCGGGGTCCAGAGATACGCAGTATTTT
>TRBJ2-7|-|TRBV7-2|-
CASSSQGGYEQYF
TGTGCCAGCAGCTCCCAGGGGGGCTACGAGCAGTACTTC
>TRBJ1-2|-|TRBV14|TRBD1
CASSQGQGPMNYGYTF
TGTGCCAGCAGCCAAGGACAGGGCCCGATGAACTATGGCTACACCTTC
>TRBJ1-1|-|TRBV10-3|-
CAISESEFRFSIGEAFF
TGTGCCATCAGTGAGTCCGAGTTTCGGTTTTCTATTGGTGAAGCTTTCTTT
>TRBJ2-3|-|TRBV7-9|-
CASSLGGLNTQYF
TGTGCCAGCAGCTTAGGGGGCCTGAATACGCAGTATTTT
>TRBJ1-3|few|TRBV3-1/TRBV3-2|-
CASSQDGLSGNTIYF
TGTGCCAGCAGCCAAGACGGACTCTCTGGAAACACCATATATTTT
>TRBJ1-1|-|TRBV14|-
CASTVQGGTEAFF
TGTGCCAGCACCGTACAGGGCGGCACTGAAGCTTTCTTT
>TRBJ2-7|-|TRBV11-3|-
CASSLGGPTYEQYF
TGTGCCAGCAGCTTGGGGGGTCCCACCTACGAGCAGTACTTC
>TRBJ2-7|-|TRBV6-2/TRBV6-3|-
CASSYVASYEQYF
TGTGCCAGCAGTTACGTAGCGAGTTACGAGCAGTACTTC
>TRBJ1-5|-|TRBV7-8|-
CASSPTLTAGNQPQHF
TGTGCCAGCAGCCCCACTCTGACGGCAGGAAATCAGCCCCAGCATTTT
>TRBJ2-7|-|TRBV4-1|TRBD2
CASSQGLAGLYEQYF
TGCGCCAGCAGCCAAGGACTAGCGGGGCTCTACGAGCAGTACTTC
>TRBJ2-1|once|TRBV5-5|-
CASSSLDSSYNEQFF
TGTGCCAGCAGCTCCTTAGATAGCTCCTACAATGAGCAGTTCTTC
>TRBJ1-1|-|TRBV15|-
CATSRGGLNTEAFF
TGTGCCACCAGCAGAGGTGGGCTGAACACTGAAGCTTTCTTT
>TRBJ1-1|-|TRBV7-3|-
CASSPTGTALNTEAFF
TGTGCCAGCAGCCCCACCGGGACTGCTTTAAACACTGAAGCTTTCTTT
>TRBJ1-2|-|TRBV9|TRBD1
CASSPRPRLAGTDYGYTF
TGTGCCAGCAGCCCGCGTCCCCGTTTGGCGGGGACAGATTATGGCTACACCTTC
>TRBJ1-5|-|TRBV2|-
CASSYRARGQPQHF
TGTGCCAGCAGTTACCGGGCCCGGGGTCAGCCCCAGCATTTT
>TRBJ1-4|-|TRBV24-1|TRBD1
CATSDPGTGNEKLFF
TGTGCCACCAGTGATCCGGGGACAGGGAATGAAAAACTGTTTTTT
>TRBJ1-6|-|TRBV11-3|TRBD1
CASSEQGYNSPLHF
TGTGCCAGCAGCGAACAGGGGTATAATTCACCCCTCCACTTT
>TRBJ2-3|once|TRBV10-1|TRBD2
CAKRAGAADTQYF
TGCGCCAAGAGAGCGGGAGCGGCAGATACGCAGTATTTT
>TRBJ2-1|-|TRBV11-2|TRBD2
CASSYLAGGPYNEQFF
TGTGCCAGCAGCTATTTAGCGGGAGGGCCATACAATGAGCAGTTCTTC
>TRBJ1-6|-|TRBV7-8|TRBD1
CASSVTGVTSPLHF
TGTGCCAGCAGCGTGACAGGGGTTACTTCACCCCTCCACTTT
>TRBJ2-3|-|TRBV7-2|TRBD2
CASSRPPKTSGWGHTQYF
TGTGCCAGCAGCCGCCCCCCGAAGACTAGCGGCTGGGGGCATACGCAGTATTTT
>TRBJ2-6|once|TRBV28|-
CASSEGGTYSGANVLTF
TGTGCCAGCAGTGAAGGGGGTACCTACTCTGGGGCCAACGTCCTGACTTTC
>TRBJ2-2|-|TRBV7-9|TRBD2
CASSLASGRNYGELFF
TGTGCCAGCAGCTTAGCTAGCGGGAGAAATTACGGGGAGCTGTTTTTT
>TRBJ1-6|-|TRBV5-1|TRBD1
CASRLDRVGSPLHF
TGCGCCAGCAGACTAGACAGGGTTGGTTCACCCCTCCACTTT
>TRBJ2-3|-|TRBV7-2|-
CASSLLGGPSPTQYF
TGTGCCAGCAGCTTACTCGGGGGGCCCTCCCCTACGCAGTATTTT
>TRBJ2-7|-|TRBV5-1|TRBD1
CASSLGDRTHEQYF
TGCGCCAGCAGCTTGGGGGACAGGACCCACGAGCAGTACTTC
>TRBJ2-7|-|TRBV28|TRBD1
CASRDRGEDEQYF
TGTGCCAGCCGGGACAGGGGAGAGGACGAGCAGTACTTC
>TRBJ1-1|-|TRBV7-6|-
CASSPQGNTEAFF
TGTGCCAGCAGTCCACAGGGCAACACTGAAGCTTTCTTT
>TRBJ2-2|once|TRBV7-3|-
CASSLSGQGGTGELFF
TGTGCCAGCAGCTTAAGTGGGCAGGGCGGCACCGGGGAGCTGTTTTTT
>TRBJ2-7|-|TRBV5-6|TRBD2
CASSRPGLDIGEQYF
TGTGCCAGCTCAAGGCCGGGACTAGACATAGGGGAGCAGTACTTC
>TRBJ2-5|once|TRBV7-9|-
CASSSRETQYF
TGTGCCAGCAGCTCACGGGAGACCCAGTACTTC
>TRBJ2-5|-|TRBV5-1|TRBD1
CASRGQGETQYF
TGCGCCAGCAGAGGACAGGGAGAGACCCAGTACTTC
>TRBJ2-3|-|TRBV25-1|-
CASSESVGTTDTQYF
TGTGCCAGCAGTGAATCCGTTGGCACCACAGATACGCAGTATTTT
>TRBJ1-5|-|TRBV10-1|TRBD1
CASSATGYQPQHF
TGCGCCAGCAGCGCGACAGGGTATCAGCCCCAGCATTTT
>TRBJ2-7|-|TRBV21-1|-
CASSNLDEQYF
TGTGCCAGCAGCAATCTTGACGAGCAGTACTTC
>TRBJ2-1|-|TRBV21-1|-
CATTRDTNEQFF
TGTGCCACCACCCGGGACACCAATGAGCAGTTCTTC
>TRBJ2-7|few|TRBV5-4|-
CASSLALGATYEQYF
TGTGCCAGCAGCTTGGCGCTAGGGGCTACTTACGAGCAGTACTTC
>TRBJ1-5|-|TRBV3-1/TRBV3-2|-
CASSQEMTENQPQHF
TGTGCCAGCAGCCAAGAGATGACAGAGAATCAGCCCCAGCATTTT
>TRBJ1-6|-|TRBV4-1|TRBD1
CASSPQGAIIAPLHF
TGCGCCAGCAGCCCCCAGGGGGCAATAATTGCACCCCTCCACTTT
>TRBJ2-7|-|TRBV4-3|TRBD1
CASSLGQDNYEQYF
TGCGCCAGCAGCCTTGGACAGGATAATTACGAGCAGTACTTC
>TRBJ1-3|-|TRBV2|-
CASSERTGISGNTIYF
TGTGCCAGCAGTGAGAGGACGGGAATCTCTGGAAACACCATATATTTT
>TRBJ2-7|-|TRBV4-3|TRBD1
CASSQEDRVDYEQYF
TGCGCCAGCAGCCAAGAAGACAGGGTAGACTACGAGCAGTACTTC
>TRBJ1-5|-|TRBV27|TRBD1
CASSLQGVHTRPQHF
TGTGCCAGCAGTTTGCAGGGGGTCCATACTCGGCCCCAGCATTTT
>TRBJ2-5|-|TRBV4-3|TRBD2
CASSQRAFLGLAGETQYF
TGCGCCAGCAGCCAAAGGGCATTCCTGGGACTAGCGGGGGAGACCCAGTACTTC
>TRBJ2-7|-|TRBV6-5|-
CASRGEAYEQYF
TGTGCCAGCAGGGGGGAGGCCTACGAGCAGTACTTC
>TRBJ2-2|-|TRBV6-5|TRBD2
CASRGLDRTGELFF
TGTGCCAGCAGGGGACTAGATCGCACCGGGGAGCTGTTTTTT
>TRBJ1-2|-|TRBV27|TRBD1
CASSLYWTGGEGYGYTF
TGTGCCAGCAGTTTATATTGGACAGGGGGCGAGGGGTATGGCTACACCTTC
>TRBJ1-4|-|TRBV10-2|-
CASRQRGLGHDEKLFF
TGCGCCAGCAGGCAACGGGGTTTGGGCCACGATGAAAAACTGTTTTTT
>TRBJ1-1|-|TRBV27|-
CASSLVRDTEAFF
TGTGCCAGCAGTTTAGTCAGGGACACTGAAGCTTTCTTT